The 8 T cell receptor beta chains below come from one sample, sequenced in a study of blood T cell repertoires in COVID-19. Some clones are missing from TCRdb's copy, which holds only in-frame ones; the method was immunoSEQ multiplex PCR. The data show about 100,000 clones, with just over 85% seen just once and 5% held by the top ten. The sample taken for sequencing was peripheral blood. The receptors originated from a human donor in a cohort sampled during active COVID-19.

Comment on this clone: One end of the junction fails to match germline, which may point to a read error. In the same sample, other DNA sequences code for this CDR3. This chain joins TRBV29-1 and TRBJ1-2; D not resolved. The germline gives CDR1 SQVTM, CDR2 ANQGSEA. The CDR3 is 16 residues long. The CDR3 spells CSVEGSEAGLPYGYTF. CDR3 DNA sequence: TGCAGCGTTGAGGGGAGCGAGGCCGGGCTCCCCTATGGTTACACCTTC.

About this clone itself: Other DNA sequences in this specimen translate into the identical CDR3. The V gene is TRBV9, the J gene TRBJ1-4; D perhaps matches TRBD1 (5 bases). The CDR3 is 14 residues long. Germline V gives CDR1 SGDLS, CDR2 YYNGEE. V lost 0 bases, J lost 8 bases, and 11 bases lay in between. CDR3 bases: TGTGCCAGCAGCGTAGGCCAGGGAGGAGAAAAACTGTTTTTT. Its translation is CASSVGQGGEKLFF.

The rearrangement links TRBV2 to TRBJ2-6, with D hard to call. V lost 5 bases to trimming and J lost 0 bases, with 5 bases between them. Germline CDR1 SNHLY, CDR2 FYNNEI. The CDR3 sequence is 14 residues long. In nucleotides, the CDR3 is TGTGCCAGCAGTATGAGCTCTGGGGCCAACGTCCTGACTTTC. Its protein product is CASSMSSGANVLTF.

The V call is TRBV21-1, the J call TRBJ2-5; TRBD2 was called by the table and not checked on the DNA. TRBV21-1 constitutes a pseudogene. The length of the CDR3 is 17 residues. CDR3 in amino acids: CASRGRPCGSLSETQYF. CDR3 coding DNA: TGTGCCAGCAGGGGAAGGCCGTGCGGGTCCCTCTCAGAGACCCAGTACTTC.

V and J are TRBV4-1 and TRBJ1-1, with 9 bases identical to TRBD1. Germline-derived CDR1 and CDR2 are MGHRA and YSYEKL. The CDR3 totals 18 residues. V trimming: 1 base; J trimming: 3 bases; junction bases outside the gene matches: 12. In DNA, the CDR3 is TGCGCCAGCAGCCAAGCTACAGGGGGCTTTGGGTTGGACACTGAAGCTTTCTTT. Translating it yields CASSQATGGFGLDTEAFF.

The genes are TRBV28 and TRBJ1-3; weak D call: TRBD1 (6 bases). Looked up from germline, CDR1 is MDHEN and CDR2 is SYDVKM. The CDR3 covers 16 residues. The germline V and J ends were trimmed by 6 bases and 0 bases, with 15 bases remaining between them. CDR3 sequence reads: CASSLVGQISGNTIYF. The DNA for the CDR3 is TGTGCCAGCAGCTTAGTTGGACAGATCTCTGGAAACACCATATATTTT.

This chain joins TRBV30 and TRBJ2-2; TRBD2 matches at 10 bases. The V gene's germline CDR1 is GTSNPN and CDR2 SVGIG (reference sequence). Unmatched junction bases numbered 8, after V lost 1 base and J lost 6 bases. This CDR3 is built from 16 residues. In DNA, the CDR3 is TGTGCCTGGAGTGGGGGAGCTAGCGGGAGTTCCGGGGAGCTGTTTTTT. Protein sequence: CAWSGGASGSSGELFF.

The chain carries TRBV4-2 and TRBJ2-7; no clear D gene. The CDR3 extends over 14 amino acids. The germline CDR1 and CDR2 sequences are LGHNA and YNFKEQ. V lost 0 bases, J lost 0 bases, and 6 bases lay in between. This CDR3 reads CASSQEWPSYEQYF. The CDR3 bases are TGTGCCAGCAGCCAAGAATGGCCCTCCTACGAGCAGTACTTC.